This T cell receptor beta chain was identified in a study of CD8 T cells in ankylosing spondylitis. Overall study results and limits: Significantly higher representation of disease-linked clones was reported for matched ankylosing spondylitis synovial fluid.

Germline values: CDR1 DFQATT, CDR2 SNEGSKA (reference sequence). The V gene lost 0 bases and the J gene lost 5 bases, with 7 bases spanning the gap. The CDR3 has 12 residues. TCRdb recomputed calls from the 5' RACE reads with MiXCR, one row per CDR3 protein. The sample contains over 150,000 distinct CDR3 sequences, around 13% of which appear only once. As regards this clonotype: No antigen is known for it.

This chain connects TRBV20-1 to TRBJ2-5; maybe TRBD1 (5 bases). The receptor was derived from a male donor with ankylosing spondylitis or in good health (not recorded which). Sequenced material: blood, either unsorted or a sorted T cell fraction (not recorded which). In DNA, the CDR3 is TGCAGTGCTAGAGAATCAGGGGAGACCCAGTACTTC. Its translation is CSARESGETQYF.